A selection of T cell receptor beta chains follows, all from one sample in a study of T cell responses to AZD1222 COVID-19 vaccine. The assay was immunoSEQ multiplex PCR, and TCRdb's table has in-frame clones only and misses some. The sample includes fewer than 150,000 clones, about 86% of them seen just once. The input for sequencing was peripheral blood, taken 28 days after the second AZD1222 dose. Receptors were obtained from an adult who received the AZD1222 COVID-19 vaccine. Each CDR3 is given with its conserved first and last residue. The D gene is left open where the match is weak. Where a row states a size, it is once, few, many or the class of an expanded clone; other rows omit it.

D: .
V: TRBV5-8
J: TRBJ2-3
size: .
CDR3: CASTRRPYTDTQYF
DNA: TGTGCCAGCACACGCAGACCCTACACAGATACGCAGTATTTT

D: .
V: TRBV11-3
J: TRBJ1-1
size: .
CDR3: CASSATGRGETEAFF
DNA: TGTGCCAGCAGCGCTACAGGGAGAGGGGAAACTGAAGCTTTCTTT

D: TRBD2
V: TRBV4-1
J: TRBJ2-3
size: once
CDR3: CASSHDTGTSGGQSTDTQYF
DNA: TGCGCCAGCAGCCATGATACCGGGACTAGCGGGGGCCAAAGCACAGATACGCAGTATTTT

D: .
V: TRBV19
J: TRBJ2-5
size: once
CDR3: CASSLSDRETQYF
DNA: TGTGCCAGTAGTTTGAGTGACAGAGAGACCCAGTACTTC

D: .
V: TRBV7-9
J: TRBJ2-2
size: .
CDR3: CASSLYEGEGTGELFF
DNA: TGTGCCAGCAGCTTATATGAGGGAGAGGGCACCGGGGAGCTGTTTTTT

D: TRBD2
V: TRBV27
J: TRBJ2-7
size: once
CDR3: CASSLGTSGEQYF
DNA: TGTGCCAGCAGTTTAGGGACTAGCGGCGAGCAGTACTTC

D: TRBD1
V: TRBV7-8
J: TRBJ1-4
size: .
CDR3: CASSLVFDRGNEKLFF
DNA: TGTGCCAGCAGCTTAGTATTCGACAGGGGTAATGAAAAACTGTTTTTT

D: TRBD2
V: TRBV28
J: TRBJ2-5
size: .
CDR3: CASSLAGGLETQYF
DNA: TGTGCCAGCTCGTTAGCGGGAGGGCTAGAGACCCAGTACTTC

D: .
V: TRBV19
J: TRBJ1-5
size: .
CDR3: CATHGRSRYSNQPQHF
DNA: TGTGCCACCCATGGGCGTTCCCGTTATAGCAATCAGCCCCAGCATTTT

D: .
V: TRBV27
J: TRBJ1-1
size: .
CDR3: CASSPGGGPEAFF
DNA: TGTGCCAGCAGCCCAGGTGGGGGCCCTGAAGCTTTCTTT

D: TRBD2
V: TRBV19
J: TRBJ2-3
size: few
CDR3: CASSRVAGRTDTQYF
DNA: TGTGCCAGTAGTAGGGTAGCGGGACGCACAGATACGCAGTATTTT

D: TRBD1
V: TRBV28
J: TRBJ1-2
size: few
CDR3: CASSMGQGVGGYTF
DNA: TGTGCCAGCAGTATGGGACAGGGCGTCGGAGGCTACACCTTC

D: .
V: TRBV5-1
J: TRBJ1-4
size: .
CDR3: CASSPGGSPNEKLFF
DNA: TGCGCCAGCAGCCCGGGAGGGTCCCCTAATGAAAAACTGTTTTTT

D: .
V: TRBV27
J: TRBJ1-2
size: .
CDR3: CASTQRGTGVNYGYTF
DNA: TGTGCCAGCACCCAACGGGGGACGGGGGTCAACTATGGCTACACCTTC

D: .
V: TRBV27
J: TRBJ1-2
size: .
CDR3: CASHSGYGYTF
DNA: TGTGCCAGCCATTCGGGCTATGGCTACACCTTC

D: TRBD2
V: TRBV27
J: TRBJ2-1
size: few
CDR3: CASSTGLADMNEQFF
DNA: TGTGCCAGCAGTACGGGACTAGCGGATATGAATGAGCAGTTCTTC

D: TRBD1
V: TRBV24-1
J: TRBJ1-2
size: .
CDR3: CATSDAYRGGYTF
DNA: TGTGCCACCAGTGATGCGTACAGGGGTGGCTACACCTTC

D: TRBD1
V: TRBV10-3
J: TRBJ2-3
size: .
CDR3: CAISGTGVTGLRRGQYF
DNA: TGTGCCATCAGCGGGACAGGGGTGACGGGACTCCGTCGGGGGCAGTATTTT

D: TRBD1
V: TRBV4-1
J: TRBJ1-4
size: .
CDR3: CASSPNFRGRIEKLFF
DNA: TGCGCCAGCAGCCCTAACTTCAGGGGGCGCATAGAAAAACTGTTTTTT

D: .
V: TRBV30
J: TRBJ2-4
size: .
CDR3: CAGIHEGIQYF
DNA: TGTGCCGGGATTCATGAGGGGATTCAGTACTTC

D: .
V: TRBV19
J: TRBJ2-2
size: .
CDR3: CASNGPDTGELFF
DNA: TGTGCCAGTAATGGGCCCGACACCGGGGAGCTGTTTTTT

D: TRBD1
V: TRBV9
J: TRBJ2-5
size: .
CDR3: CASSVGTGGQETQYF
DNA: TGTGCCAGCAGCGTGGGGACAGGGGGCCAAGAGACCCAGTACTTC

D: TRBD2
V: TRBV20-1
J: TRBJ2-1
size: .
CDR3: CSASPSGRAPEQFF
DNA: TGCAGTGCTAGTCCAAGCGGGAGGGCGCCTGAGCAGTTCTTC

D: TRBD1
V: TRBV11-2
J: TRBJ2-7
size: .
CDR3: CASSLRDRPYEQYF
DNA: TGTGCCAGCAGCTTAAGGGACAGGCCCTACGAGCAGTACTTC

D: .
V: TRBV7-9
J: TRBJ1-2
size: .
CDR3: CASRGQGLNYGYTF
DNA: TGTGCCAGCAGGGGACAAGGACTGAACTATGGCTACACCTTC

D: .
V: TRBV7-9
J: TRBJ1-5
size: once
CDR3: CASSLDGVQLSPQHF
DNA: TGTGCCAGCAGCTTAGATGGGGTACAGCTCTCTCCCCAGCATTTT

D: .
V: TRBV7-6
J: TRBJ2-5
size: .
CDR3: CASSYRWYQETQYF
DNA: TGTGCCAGCAGCTACCGGTGGTACCAAGAGACCCAGTACTTC

D: .
V: TRBV6-5
J: TRBJ2-5
size: .
CDR3: CASSYEGLETQYF
DNA: TGTGCCAGCAGTTATGAGGGTCTCGAGACCCAGTACTTC

D: .
V: TRBV18
J: TRBJ2-5
size: .
CDR3: CASSPPGRRQETQYF
DNA: TGTGCCAGCTCACCACCTGGCAGGAGACAAGAGACCCAGTACTTC

D: .
V: TRBV11-2
J: TRBJ2-1
size: .
CDR3: CASSLGLEVNEQFF
DNA: TGTGCCAGCAGCTTAGGACTAGAGGTCAATGAGCAGTTCTTC

D: .
V: TRBV5-1
J: TRBJ1-1
size: .
CDR3: CASSLTQVSTEAFF
DNA: TGCGCCAGCAGCTTAACTCAGGTCTCTACTGAAGCTTTCTTT

D: .
V: TRBV28
J: TRBJ1-1
size: .
CDR3: CASSSQVDTEAFF
DNA: TGTGCCAGCAGTTCCCAGGTGGATACTGAAGCTTTCTTT

D: .
V: TRBV2
J: TRBJ1-1
size: .
CDR3: CASMRDWGEAFF
DNA: TGTGCCAGCATGAGGGATTGGGGTGAAGCTTTCTTT

D: .
V: TRBV18
J: TRBJ2-7
size: once
CDR3: CASSPGSLEQYF
DNA: TGTGCCAGCTCACCGGGCTCCCTCGAGCAGTACTTC

D: .
V: TRBV10-3
J: TRBJ1-6
size: .
CDR3: CAIRSAQGKDSPLHF
DNA: TGTGCCATCAGATCGGCACAGGGTAAAGATTCACCCCTCCACTTT

D: .
V: TRBV2
J: TRBJ1-1
size: .
CDR3: CASSEISQWSGAEAFF
DNA: TGTGCCAGCAGTGAAATCTCCCAGTGGAGTGGCGCTGAAGCTTTCTTT

D: TRBD1
V: TRBV6-6
J: TRBJ1-5
size: .
CDR3: CASSTGEEPQHF
DNA: TGTGCCAGCAGTACAGGGGAGGAGCCCCAGCATTTT

D: TRBD1
V: TRBV6-2/TRBV6-3
J: TRBJ1-1
size: .
CDR3: CASSPTIGTVLRNTEAFF
DNA: TGTGCCAGCAGCCCTACAATCGGGACAGTTTTAAGGAACACTGAAGCTTTCTTT

D: .
V: TRBV7-2
J: TRBJ1-2
size: .
CDR3: CASSLITGGYGYTF
DNA: TGTGCCAGCAGCTTAATCACAGGCGGTTATGGCTACACCTTC

D: TRBD2
V: TRBV7-6
J: TRBJ2-1
size: .
CDR3: CASSLEPSGSYPNEQFF
DNA: TGTGCCAGCAGCTTAGAACCTAGCGGGAGTTATCCCAATGAGCAGTTCTTC

D: .
V: TRBV5-1
J: TRBJ2-1
size: .
CDR3: CASSLGGETFHNEQFF
DNA: TGCGCCAGCAGCTTGGGGGGAGAGACCTTCCACAATGAGCAGTTCTTC

D: .
V: TRBV27
J: TRBJ2-1
size: few
CDR3: CASSAQGFYNEQFF
DNA: TGTGCCAGCAGTGCACAGGGCTTCTACAATGAGCAGTTCTTC

D: TRBD1
V: TRBV2
J: TRBJ1-2
size: .
CDR3: CANGQEGNYGYTF
DNA: TGTGCCAACGGACAGGAGGGGAACTATGGCTACACCTTC

D: .
V: TRBV24-1
J: TRBJ2-3
size: once
CDR3: CATSERTDTQYF
DNA: TGTGCCACCAGTGAAAGGACAGATACGCAGTATTTT

D: .
V: TRBV3-1/TRBV3-2
J: TRBJ1-5
size: .
CDR3: CASSTNREGWNQPQHF
DNA: TGTGCCAGCAGCACTAACAGGGAGGGGTGGAATCAGCCCCAGCATTTT

D: .
V: TRBV7-2
J: TRBJ2-7
size: .
CDR3: CASSPSSGVSYEQYF
DNA: TGTGCCAGCAGCCCTAGCAGCGGTGTATCCTACGAGCAGTACTTC

D: .
V: TRBV30
J: TRBJ2-7
size: few
CDR3: CAWSVSRDKGYF
DNA: TGTGCCTGGAGTGTATCCCGGGACAAAGGGTACTTC